This paragraph reports one TCR beta chain. The CDR3 is 17 residues long. CDR1 and CDR2 (germline): SGHNT, YYREEE (reference sequence). V lost 2 bases, J lost 3 bases, and 18 bases lay in between. In Cohort 3, a recovered donor had either two negative PCRs, clearance, or symptom resolution. This sample is drawn from a study of blood T cell repertoires in COVID-19. The overall study: The cDNA or gDNA used as material had been derived from T cells, B-cell-depleted T cells, or PBMCs.

The method was immunoSEQ multiplex PCR; TCRdb's version includes in-frame clones alone and lacks a portion of them. Of a few hundred thousand clones in the sample, about 90% were seen once. This receptor was identified in a woman in her 30s who had recovered from COVID-19. The V gene is TRBV5-4, the J gene TRBJ1-5; D remains ambiguous. Sequencing was performed on PBMCs or T cells enriched from blood (not recorded which). CDR3: CASSFGGLKGINQPQHF. In DNA form, the CDR3 reads TGTGCCAGCAGCTTCGGAGGGCTAAAGGGTATCAATCAGCCCCAGCATTTT.